These 13 T cell receptor beta chains were all obtained from the same sample, sequenced in a study of T cell repertoires in cytomegalovirus infection. TCRdb analysed the reads with MiXCR anew, one entry per CDR3 protein. The sample holds some 600,000 distinct CDR3 sequences; 20% to 25% are singletons and the top ten take 7% to 9%. Sequencing was done on a sample of CD8+ T cells from PBMCs. The receptors derive from a human donor in good health (CMV status not recorded). Some clones in this sample may be carry-over from other donors' samples.

The sample holds a few counts of this clonotype. The chain employs TRBV6-5 and TRBJ1-2, with 7 bases matching TRBD1. The CDR3 loop spans 17 amino acids. J was trimmed by 0 bases and V by 2 bases; bases with no gene match: 9. CDR1 is MNHEY, CDR2 SVGAGI, per germline. In DNA form, the CDR3 reads TGTGCCAGCAGTTACATCCCTGAGGGGGCAGCTAACTATGGCTACACCTTC. The encoded protein is CASSYIPEGAANYGYTF.

In its sample, this clonotype was seen a few times. The V call is TRBV7-9, the J call TRBJ2-7; 8 bases match TRBD1. CDR3 length equals 12 residues. Germline values: CDR1 SEHNR, CDR2 FQNEAQ (reference sequence). V shed 10 bases and J 7 bases; nucleotides not matched to a gene: 9. The CDR3 protein is CAIRDRRGEQYV. The DNA of the CDR3 is TGTGCCATCAGGGACAGGAGAGGAGAGCAGTACGTC.

The chain uses TRBV20-1 and TRBJ1-2, with D hard to call. V lost 0 bases, J lost 4 bases, and 12 bases lay in between. The CDR3 contains 14 residues. The V gene's germline CDR1 is DFQATT and CDR2 SNEGSKA (reference sequence). The CDR3 DNA sequence: TGCAGTGCTAGAGATCCTGAGGGTTCCTATGGCTACACCTTC. Translating it yields CSARDPEGSYGYTF.

This clonotype has only a few counts. The chain links TRBV6-1 to TRBJ2-1; D not resolved. Germline V gives CDR1 MNHNS, CDR2 SASEGT. Between the trimmed V and J ends, which lost 6 bases and 6 bases, there was a span of 3 bases. The CDR3 runs to 10 residues. The CDR3 DNA is TGTGCCAGCAGAACCAATGAGCAGTTCTTC. Protein: CASRTNEQFF.

The gene calls are TRBV2 and TRBJ2-2; D uncertain. The CDR3 runs 15 residues. Germline V gives CDR1 SNHLY, CDR2 FYNNEI. Trimming took 4 bases from V and 0 from J, leaving 9 bases between them. DNA of the CDR3: TGTGCCAGCAGTGGACGCGGCCCGAACACCGGGGAGCTGTTTTTT. Translation gives CASSGRGPNTGELFF.

Turning to this clonotype: A junction end diverges from the germline sequence, so it may reflect a read error. The chain carries TRBV28 and TRBJ2-5; TRBD2 might be the D (6 bases). Germline V gene sequence: CDR1 MDHEN, CDR2 SYDVKM. This CDR3 is built from 15 residues. The DNA for the CDR3 is TGTGCCAGCAGTTCAGGCGGGACGAGGAGGGAGACCCAGAACTTC. Translating it yields CASSSGGTRRETQNF.

This clonotype was counted many times. This sequence joins TRBV7-6 and TRBJ2-2, with 10 bases fitting TRBD1. This CDR3 comprises 17 residues. V gave up 3 bases and J gave up 3 bases; unmatched junction bases: 7. CDR1 and CDR2 from the germline V gene are SGHVS and FNYEAQ. CDR3 sequence (DNA): TGTGCCAGCAGCTTGGCCCCGGGGACAGGGGACACCGGGGAGCTGTTTTTT. This sequence encodes CASSLAPGTGDTGELFF.

The chain employs TRBV29-1 and TRBJ2-5, with TRBD1 as a possible D gene (5 bases). This CDR3 has 10 residues. V was trimmed by 6 bases and J by 10 bases, leaving 12 bases between them. The germline CDR1 and CDR2 sequences are SQVTM and ANQGSEA. CDR3 residues: CSVASGIQYF. CDR3 nucleotides: TGCAGCGTCGCCTCAGGGATCCAGTACTTC.

The J gene is TRBJ2-7, the V gene TRBV12-3 or TRBV12-4; D is possibly TRBD2 (6 bases). The CDR3 is 13 residues long. Trimming took off 4 bases at V and 6 bases at J, with 13 bases between the two ends. CDR3 loop: CASSWGGAGEQYF. The DNA for the CDR3 is TGTGCCAGCAGTTGGGGCGGGGCGGGCGAGCAGTACTTC.

As to this clonotype: A much larger clone is a single base away; this may be a read error. As DNA, the CDR3 is TGTGCCAGCAGCCCCCAACAGTCCTCAGCCTACAATGAGCAGTTCTTC. Translating it yields CASSPQQSSAYNEQFF. This sequence joins TRBV7-6 and TRBJ2-1; D call uncertain. The V and J ends lost 5 bases and 2 bases respectively, with 16 bases between them. This CDR3 region has 16 residues. Germline-derived CDR1 and CDR2 are SGHVS and FNYEAQ.

This clonotype was observed a few times. The chain has TRBV20-1 and TRBJ1-2, with 8 positions matching TRBD1. V gave up 4 bases and J gave up 0 bases; unmatched junction bases: 7. The germline CDR1 and CDR2 sequences are DFQATT and SNEGSKA (reference sequence). This CDR3 spans 15 amino acids. The CDR3 DNA follows: TGCAGTGCTACAGGACAGGGAGCAACTAACTATGGCTACACCTTC. Encoded protein: CSATGQGATNYGYTF.

This clonotype was counted only a few times. V gene TRBV20-1 combines with J gene TRBJ2-4; D is possibly TRBD2 (5 bases). Looked up from germline, CDR1 is DFQATT and CDR2 is SNEGSKA (reference sequence). The V end lost 5 bases, the J end lost 8 bases, and 13 bases lay between the germline ends. The CDR3 loop spans 12 amino acids. The CDR3 bases are TGCAGTGCTCCTTCGGGGTTTGACATTCAGTACTTC. Its protein product is CSAPSGFDIQYF.

This clonotype was seen more than once but under ten times. J is TRBJ1-5 and V is TRBV20-1; D not resolved. Trimming shortened V by 3 bases and J by 0 bases, and 6 bases separated the two germline ends. Germline loops: CDR1 DFQATT, CDR2 SNEGSKA (reference sequence). The CDR3 sequence is 13 residues long. CDR3 loop: CSAREYSNQPQHF. CDR3 nucleotide sequence: TGCAGTGCTAGGGAATATAGCAATCAGCCCCAGCATTTT.